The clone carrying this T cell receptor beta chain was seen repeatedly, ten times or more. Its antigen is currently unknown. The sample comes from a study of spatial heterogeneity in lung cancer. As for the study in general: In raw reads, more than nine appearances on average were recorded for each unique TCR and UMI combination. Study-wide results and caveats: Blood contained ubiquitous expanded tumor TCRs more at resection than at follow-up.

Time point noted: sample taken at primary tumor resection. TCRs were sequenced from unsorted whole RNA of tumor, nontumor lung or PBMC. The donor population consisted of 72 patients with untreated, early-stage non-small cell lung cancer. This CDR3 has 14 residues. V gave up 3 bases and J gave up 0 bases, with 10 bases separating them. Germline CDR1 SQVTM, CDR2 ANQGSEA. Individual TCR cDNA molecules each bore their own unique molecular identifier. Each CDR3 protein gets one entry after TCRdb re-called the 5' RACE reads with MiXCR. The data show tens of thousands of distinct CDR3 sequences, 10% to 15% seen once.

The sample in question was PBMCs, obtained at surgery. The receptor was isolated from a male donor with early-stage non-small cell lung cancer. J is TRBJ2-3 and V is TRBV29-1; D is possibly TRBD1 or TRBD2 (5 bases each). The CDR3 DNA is TGCAGCGTTGATTTCGGGGCTAGCACAGATACGCAGTATTTT. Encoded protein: CSVDFGASTDTQYF.